The T cell receptor beta chain under discussion was sequenced for a study of cytomegalovirus exposure and HLA in healthy donors. Study-wide points: Earlier analysis yielded a pattern in which most TCR beta V segments were productive about 87% or about 30% of the time. An analysis was carried out at a later point. It showed that HLA-associated TCR beta chains were more clonally expanded than equally common non-associated chains.

The primer mix had 60 Vbeta and 13 Jbeta primers. This table comes from immunoSEQ multiplex PCR, and its TCRdb copy is limited to in-frame clones, with some not included. The table lists 90,000 to 150,000 clones, around three quarters of them singletons, with 4.5% to 5% in the top ten. The CDR3 runs 13 residues. The germline V gene has CDR1 MDHEN and CDR2 SYDVKM. V lost 3 bases and J 1 base, leaving 6 bases between the germline ends. As regards this clone: Its target is not known.

The sample was PBMCs. The chain uses TRBV28 and TRBJ1-1; D remains unclear. This TCR derives from a man aged 50-59 years in good health and CMV-seropositive. CDR3: CASSLWPNTEAFF. DNA for the CDR3: TGTGCCAGCAGTTTGTGGCCGAACACTGAAGCTTTCTTT.